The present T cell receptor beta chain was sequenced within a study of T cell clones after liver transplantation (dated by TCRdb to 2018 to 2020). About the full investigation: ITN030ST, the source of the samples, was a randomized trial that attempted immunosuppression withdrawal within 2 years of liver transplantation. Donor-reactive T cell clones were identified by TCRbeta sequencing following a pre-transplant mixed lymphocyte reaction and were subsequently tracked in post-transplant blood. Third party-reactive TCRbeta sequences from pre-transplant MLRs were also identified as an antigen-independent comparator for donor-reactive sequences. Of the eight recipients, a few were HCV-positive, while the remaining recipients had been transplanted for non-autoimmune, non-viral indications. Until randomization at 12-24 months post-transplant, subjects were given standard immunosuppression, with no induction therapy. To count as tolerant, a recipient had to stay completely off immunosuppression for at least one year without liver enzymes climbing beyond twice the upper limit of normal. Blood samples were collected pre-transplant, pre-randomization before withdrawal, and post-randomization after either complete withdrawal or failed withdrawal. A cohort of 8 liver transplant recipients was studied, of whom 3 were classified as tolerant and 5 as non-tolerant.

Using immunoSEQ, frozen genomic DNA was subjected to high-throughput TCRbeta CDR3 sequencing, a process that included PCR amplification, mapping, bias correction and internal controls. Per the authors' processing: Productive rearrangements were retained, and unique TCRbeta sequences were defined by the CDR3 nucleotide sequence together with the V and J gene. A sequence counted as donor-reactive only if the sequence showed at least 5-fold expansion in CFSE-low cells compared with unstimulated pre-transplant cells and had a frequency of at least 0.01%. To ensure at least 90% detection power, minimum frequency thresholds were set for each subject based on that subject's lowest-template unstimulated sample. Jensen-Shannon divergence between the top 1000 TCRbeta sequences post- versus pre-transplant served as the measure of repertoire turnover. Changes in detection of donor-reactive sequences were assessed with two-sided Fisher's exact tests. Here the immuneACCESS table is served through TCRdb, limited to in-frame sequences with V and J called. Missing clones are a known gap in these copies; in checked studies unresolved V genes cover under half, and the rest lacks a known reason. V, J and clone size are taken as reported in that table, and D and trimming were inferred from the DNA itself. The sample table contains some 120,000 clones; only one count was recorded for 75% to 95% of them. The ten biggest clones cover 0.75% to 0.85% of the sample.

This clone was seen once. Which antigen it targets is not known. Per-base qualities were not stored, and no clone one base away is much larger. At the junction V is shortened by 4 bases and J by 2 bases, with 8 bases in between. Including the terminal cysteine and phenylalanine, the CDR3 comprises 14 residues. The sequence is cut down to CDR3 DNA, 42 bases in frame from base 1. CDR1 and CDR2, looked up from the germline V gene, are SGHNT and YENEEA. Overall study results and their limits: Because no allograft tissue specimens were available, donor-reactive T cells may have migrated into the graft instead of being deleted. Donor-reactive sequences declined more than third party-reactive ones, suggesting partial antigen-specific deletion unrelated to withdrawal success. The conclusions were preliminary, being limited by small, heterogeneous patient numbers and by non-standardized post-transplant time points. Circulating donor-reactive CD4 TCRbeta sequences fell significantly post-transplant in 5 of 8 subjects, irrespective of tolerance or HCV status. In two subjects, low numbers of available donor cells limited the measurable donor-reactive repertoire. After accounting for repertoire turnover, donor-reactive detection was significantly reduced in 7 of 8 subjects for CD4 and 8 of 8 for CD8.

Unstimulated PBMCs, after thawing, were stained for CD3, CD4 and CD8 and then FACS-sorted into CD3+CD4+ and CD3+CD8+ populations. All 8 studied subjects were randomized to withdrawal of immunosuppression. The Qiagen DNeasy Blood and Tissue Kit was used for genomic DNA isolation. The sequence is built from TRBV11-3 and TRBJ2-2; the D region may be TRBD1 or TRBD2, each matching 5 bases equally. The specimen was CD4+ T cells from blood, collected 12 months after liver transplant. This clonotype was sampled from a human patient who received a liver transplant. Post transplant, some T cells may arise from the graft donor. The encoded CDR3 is CASSSGPNTGELFF. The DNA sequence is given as TGTGCCAGCAGCTCGGGACCCAACACCGGGGAGCTGTTTTTT.